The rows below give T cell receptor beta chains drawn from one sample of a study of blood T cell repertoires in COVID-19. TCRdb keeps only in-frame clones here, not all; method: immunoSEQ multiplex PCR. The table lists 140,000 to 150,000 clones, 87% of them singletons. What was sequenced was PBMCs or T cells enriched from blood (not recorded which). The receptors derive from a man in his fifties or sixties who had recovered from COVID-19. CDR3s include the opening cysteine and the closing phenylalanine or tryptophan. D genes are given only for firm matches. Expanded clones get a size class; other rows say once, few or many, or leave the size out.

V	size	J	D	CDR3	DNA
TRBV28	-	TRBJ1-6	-	CATESSQGPSPLHF	TGTGCCACCGAATCGTCACAGGGCCCCTCACCCCTCCACTTT
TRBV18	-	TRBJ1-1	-	CASSVGHTQYTEAFF	TGTGCCAGCTCGGTCGGACATACTCAATACACTGAAGCTTTCTTT
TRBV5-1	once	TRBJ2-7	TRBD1	CASSPTTGPGEQYF	TGCGCCAGCAGCCCGACGACAGGGCCGGGGGAGCAGTACTTC
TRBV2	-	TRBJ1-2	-	CASGGGNYGYTF	TGTGCCAGCGGAGGCGGCAACTATGGCTACACCTTC
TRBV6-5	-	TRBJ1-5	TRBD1	CASGDGQGGNQPQHF	TGTGCCAGCGGCGACGGACAGGGTGGTAATCAGCCCCAGCATTTT
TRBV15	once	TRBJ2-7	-	CATSRDYGGQGPKEQYF	TGTGCCACCAGCAGAGATTATGGCGGTCAGGGTCCCAAGGAGCAGTACTTC
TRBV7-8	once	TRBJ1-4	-	CASSRTASNEKLFF	TGTGCCAGCAGCCGGACAGCCAGTAATGAAAAACTGTTTTTT
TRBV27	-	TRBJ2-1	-	CASSPRRGTYNEQFF	TGTGCCAGCAGTCCCCGCAGGGGTACCTACAATGAGCAGTTCTTC
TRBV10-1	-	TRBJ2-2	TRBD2	CASSGLAGVGELFF	TGCGCCAGCAGTGGACTAGCGGGGGTCGGGGAGCTGTTTTTT
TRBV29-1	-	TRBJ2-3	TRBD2	CSVMGGRTDTQYF	TGCAGCGTTATGGGAGGGCGAACAGATACGCAGTATTTT
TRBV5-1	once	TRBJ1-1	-	CASSLDVRRDTEAFF	TGCGCCAGCAGCTTGGATGTGCGGAGAGACACTGAAGCTTTCTTT
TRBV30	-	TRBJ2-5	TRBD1	CAWSGQGETQYF	TGTGCCTGGAGTGGACAGGGGGAGACCCAGTACTTC
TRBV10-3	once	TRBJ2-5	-	CAIRETGWETQYF	TGTGCCATCAGGGAGACAGGTTGGGAGACCCAGTACTTC
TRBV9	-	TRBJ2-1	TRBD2	CASSPVAGLGNEQFF	TGTGCCAGCAGCCCCGTAGCGGGTTTGGGGAATGAGCAGTTCTTC
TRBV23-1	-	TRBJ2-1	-	CASADEQFF	TGCGCCAGCGCGGATGAGCAGTTCTTC
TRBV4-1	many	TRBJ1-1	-	CASSQDGRGSEAFF	TGCGCCAGCAGCCAAGATGGAAGGGGCTCTGAAGCTTTCTTT
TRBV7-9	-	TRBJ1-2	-	CASSFSGHGYTF	TGTGCCAGCAGCTTTTCTGGGCATGGCTACACCTTC
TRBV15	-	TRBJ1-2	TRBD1	CATSRDLTGGGGSGYTF	TGTGCCACCAGCAGAGATCTAACAGGGGGCGGAGGATCGGGCTACACCTTC
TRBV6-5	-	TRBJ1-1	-	CASGGLNTEAFF	TGTGCCAGCGGCGGTTTGAACACTGAAGCTTTCTTT
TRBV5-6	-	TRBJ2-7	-	CASSLSVTGGYEQYF	TGTGCCAGCAGCTTGTCCGTGACAGGCGGGTACGAGCAGTACTTC
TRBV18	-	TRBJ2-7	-	CASSPLDSLSYEQYF	TGTGCCAGCTCACCCCTCGACTCCCTCTCCTACGAGCAGTACTTC
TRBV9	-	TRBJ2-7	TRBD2	CASSVGGTSDYEQYF	TGTGCCAGCAGCGTAGGCGGGACTAGCGACTACGAGCAGTACTTC
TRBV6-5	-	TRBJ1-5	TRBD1	CASNLAGGGNQPQHF	TGTGCCAGCAATCTAGCAGGGGGCGGCAATCAGCCCCAGCATTTT
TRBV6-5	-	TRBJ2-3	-	CASSYSGRGDQDTQYF	TGTGCCAGCAGTTACTCGGGCAGGGGGGACCAGGATACGCAGTATTTT
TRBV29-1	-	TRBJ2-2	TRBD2	CSVGGLAVGELFF	TGCAGCGTTGGGGGACTAGCGGTCGGGGAGCTGTTTTTT
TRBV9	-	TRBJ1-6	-	CASSVGPFGSYNSPLHF	TGTGCCAGCAGCGTAGGTCCCTTCGGCTCCTATAATTCACCCCTCCACTTT
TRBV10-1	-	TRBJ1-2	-	CASSESGGYGYTF	TGCGCCAGCAGTGAATCAGGAGGTTATGGCTACACCTTC
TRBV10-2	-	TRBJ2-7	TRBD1	CASMRGQGSYEQYF	TGCGCCAGTATGAGGGGACAGGGTTCCTACGAGCAGTACTTC
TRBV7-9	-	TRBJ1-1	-	CASSLGASHTEAFF	TGTGCCAGCAGCTTAGGAGCGAGCCACACTGAAGCTTTCTTT
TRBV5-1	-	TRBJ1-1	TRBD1	CASSLEGQGLSEAFF	TGCGCCAGCAGCTTGGAGGGACAGGGACTGAGTGAAGCTTTCTTT
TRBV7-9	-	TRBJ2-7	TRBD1	CASSWDRGQEQYF	TGTGCCAGCAGCTGGGACAGGGGGCAAGAGCAGTACTTC
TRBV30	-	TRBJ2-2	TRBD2	CAWRTSHGELFF	TGTGCCTGGAGGACTAGCCACGGGGAGCTGTTTTTT
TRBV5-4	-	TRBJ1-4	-	CASSFDRAKLFF	TGTGCCAGCAGCTTCGACAGAGCGAAACTGTTTTTT
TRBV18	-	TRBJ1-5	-	CASSPTAGVDQPQHF	TGTGCCAGCTCACCTACAGCAGGGGTCGATCAGCCCCAGCATTTT
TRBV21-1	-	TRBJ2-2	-	CASSKDQRGKVGTGELFF	TGTGCCAGCAGCAAAGACCAGCGGGGCAAGGTGGGCACCGGGGAGCTGTTTTTT
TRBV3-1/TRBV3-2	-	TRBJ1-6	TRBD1	CASSRDRGLSPLHF	TGTGCCAGCAGCCGGGACAGGGGCTTGTCACCCCTCCACTTT
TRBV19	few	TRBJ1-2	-	CASREVGYGYTF	TGTGCCAGTAGGGAGGTGGGGTATGGCTACACCTTC
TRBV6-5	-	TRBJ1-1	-	CASSYRWFGSNTEAFF	TGTGCCAGCAGTTACCGCTGGTTCGGTTCGAACACTGAAGCTTTCTTT
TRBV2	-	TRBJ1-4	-	CASHRVDGSEKLFF	TGTGCCAGCCACAGGGTTGATGGTTCTGAAAAACTGTTTTTT
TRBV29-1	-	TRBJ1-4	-	CSAQATNEKLFF	TGCAGCGCACAGGCAACTAATGAAAAACTGTTTTTT
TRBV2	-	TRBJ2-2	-	CASSESLAGELFF	TGTGCCAGCAGTGAGAGTCTCGCTGGGGAGCTGTTTTTT